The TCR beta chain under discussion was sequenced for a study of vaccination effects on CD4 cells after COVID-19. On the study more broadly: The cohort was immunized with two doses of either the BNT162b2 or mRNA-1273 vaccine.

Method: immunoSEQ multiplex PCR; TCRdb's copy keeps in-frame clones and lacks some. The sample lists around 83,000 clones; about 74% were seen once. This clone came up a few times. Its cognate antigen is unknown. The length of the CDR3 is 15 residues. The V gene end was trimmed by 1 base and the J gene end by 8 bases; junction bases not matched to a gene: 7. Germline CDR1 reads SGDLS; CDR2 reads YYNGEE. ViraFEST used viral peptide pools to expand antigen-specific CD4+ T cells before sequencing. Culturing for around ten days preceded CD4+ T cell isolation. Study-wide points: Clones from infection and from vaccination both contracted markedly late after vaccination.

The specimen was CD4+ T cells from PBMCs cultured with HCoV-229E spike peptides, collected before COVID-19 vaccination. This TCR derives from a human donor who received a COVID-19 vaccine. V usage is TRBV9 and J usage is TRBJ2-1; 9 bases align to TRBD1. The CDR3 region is CASSVRSTGGDEQFF. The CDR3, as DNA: TGTGCCAGCAGCGTAAGGTCCACAGGGGGCGATGAGCAGTTCTTC.